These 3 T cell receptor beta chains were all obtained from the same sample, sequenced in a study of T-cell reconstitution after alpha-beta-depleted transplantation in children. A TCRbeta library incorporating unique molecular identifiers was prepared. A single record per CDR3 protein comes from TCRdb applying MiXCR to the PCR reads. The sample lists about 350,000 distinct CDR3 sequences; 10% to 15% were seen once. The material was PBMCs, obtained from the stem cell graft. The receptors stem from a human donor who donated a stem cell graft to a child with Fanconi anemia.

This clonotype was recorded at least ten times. The CDR3 is CSASGTGGSYSNQPQHF. CDR3 in DNA: TGCAGTGCTAGCGGGACAGGGGGGAGCTATAGCAATCAGCCCCAGCATTTT. V gene TRBV20-1 combines with J gene TRBJ1-5; 11 nucleotides match TRBD1. With 3 bases clipped from V and 0 bases from J, the junction kept 7 bases outside the gene matches. The CDR3 length is 17 residues. The germline gives CDR1 DFQATT, CDR2 SNEGSKA (reference sequence).

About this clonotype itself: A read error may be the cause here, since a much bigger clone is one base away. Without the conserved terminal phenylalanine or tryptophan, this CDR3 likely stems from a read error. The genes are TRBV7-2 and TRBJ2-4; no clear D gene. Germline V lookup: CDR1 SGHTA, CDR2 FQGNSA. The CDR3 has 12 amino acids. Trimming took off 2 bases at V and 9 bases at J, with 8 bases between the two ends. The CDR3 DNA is TGTGCCAGCAGCTTACGTTCCGGCATTCAGTACTAC. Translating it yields CASSLRSGIQYY.

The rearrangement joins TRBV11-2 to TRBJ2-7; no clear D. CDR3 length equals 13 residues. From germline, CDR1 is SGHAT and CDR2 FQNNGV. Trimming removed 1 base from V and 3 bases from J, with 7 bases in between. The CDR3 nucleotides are TGTGCCAGCAGCTTAGGGCATCTCTACGAGCAGTACTTC. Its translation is CASSLGHLYEQYF.